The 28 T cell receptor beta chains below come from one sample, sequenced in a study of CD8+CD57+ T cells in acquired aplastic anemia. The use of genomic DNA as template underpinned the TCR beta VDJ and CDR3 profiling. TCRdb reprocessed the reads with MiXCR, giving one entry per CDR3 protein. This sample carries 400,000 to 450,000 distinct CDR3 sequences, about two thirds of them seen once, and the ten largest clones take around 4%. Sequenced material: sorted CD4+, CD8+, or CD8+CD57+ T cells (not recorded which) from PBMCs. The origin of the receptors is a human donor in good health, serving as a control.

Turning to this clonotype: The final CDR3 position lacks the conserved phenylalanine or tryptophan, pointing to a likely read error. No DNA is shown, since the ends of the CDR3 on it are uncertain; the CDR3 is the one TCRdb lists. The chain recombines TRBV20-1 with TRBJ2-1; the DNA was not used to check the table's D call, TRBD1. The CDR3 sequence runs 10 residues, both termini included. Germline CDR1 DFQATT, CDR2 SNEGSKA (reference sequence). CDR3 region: CSAGQGGQEI.

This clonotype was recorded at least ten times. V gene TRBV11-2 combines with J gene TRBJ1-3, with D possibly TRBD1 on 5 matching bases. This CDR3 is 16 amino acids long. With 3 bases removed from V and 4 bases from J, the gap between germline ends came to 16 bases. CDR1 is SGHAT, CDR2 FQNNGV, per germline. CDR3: CASSFSGPAGGNTIYF. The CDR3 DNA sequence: TGTGCCAGCAGCTTCTCGGGTCCCGCAGGGGGAAACACCATATATTTT.

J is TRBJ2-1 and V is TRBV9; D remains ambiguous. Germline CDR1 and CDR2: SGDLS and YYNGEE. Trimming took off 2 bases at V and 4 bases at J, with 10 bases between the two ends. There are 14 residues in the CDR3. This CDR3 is CASSVGPLYNEQFF. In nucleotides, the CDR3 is TGTGCCAGCAGCGTCGGCCCCCTGTACAATGAGCAGTTCTTC.

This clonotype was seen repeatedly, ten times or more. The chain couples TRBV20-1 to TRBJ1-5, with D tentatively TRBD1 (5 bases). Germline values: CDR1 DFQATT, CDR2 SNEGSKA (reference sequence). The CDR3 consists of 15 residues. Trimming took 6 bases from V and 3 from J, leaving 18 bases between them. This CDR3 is CSAREGGFDNQPQHF. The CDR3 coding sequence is TGCAGTGCCAGGGAGGGTGGGTTCGACAATCAGCCCCAGCATTTT.

The CDR3 DNA is TGTGCCAGCGGCCTGACAGGGGGCGCGAGTGAAGCTTTCTTT. Its translation is CASGLTGGASEAFF. The chain is built from TRBV9 and TRBJ1-1; 10 bases match TRBD1. CDR3 size: 14 residues. CDR1 is SGDLS and CDR2 is YYNGEE in the germline V gene. Losses at the gene ends were 7 bases for V and 7 bases for J; bases not matched to a gene: 10.

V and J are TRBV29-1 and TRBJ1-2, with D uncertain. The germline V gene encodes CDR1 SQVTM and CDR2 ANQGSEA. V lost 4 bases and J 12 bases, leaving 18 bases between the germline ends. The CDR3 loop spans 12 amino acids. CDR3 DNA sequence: TGCAGCGTTGGTGTGCCGGGCGCTGGAGACACCTTC. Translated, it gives CSVGVPGAGDTF.

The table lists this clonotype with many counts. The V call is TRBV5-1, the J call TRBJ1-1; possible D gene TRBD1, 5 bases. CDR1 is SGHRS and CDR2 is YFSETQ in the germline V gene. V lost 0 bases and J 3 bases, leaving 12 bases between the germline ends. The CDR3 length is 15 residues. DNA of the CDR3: TGCGCCAGCAGCTTGGTTTTGGGGCCAGACACTGAAGCTTTCTTT. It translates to CASSLVLGPDTEAFF.

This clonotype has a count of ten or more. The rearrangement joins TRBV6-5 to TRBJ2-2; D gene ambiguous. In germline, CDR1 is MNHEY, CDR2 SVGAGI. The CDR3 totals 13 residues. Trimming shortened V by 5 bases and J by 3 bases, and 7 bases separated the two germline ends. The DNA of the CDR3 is TGTGCCAGCAGTGACCCTTACACCGGGGAGCTGTTTTTT. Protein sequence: CASSDPYTGELFF.

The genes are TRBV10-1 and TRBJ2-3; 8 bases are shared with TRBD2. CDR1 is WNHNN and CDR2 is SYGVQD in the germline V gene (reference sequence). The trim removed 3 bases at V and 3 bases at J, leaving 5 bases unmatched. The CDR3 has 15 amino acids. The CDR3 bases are TGCGCCAGCAGTGAAGAAAGCGGGAGTACAGATACGCAGTATTTT. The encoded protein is CASSEESGSTDTQYF.

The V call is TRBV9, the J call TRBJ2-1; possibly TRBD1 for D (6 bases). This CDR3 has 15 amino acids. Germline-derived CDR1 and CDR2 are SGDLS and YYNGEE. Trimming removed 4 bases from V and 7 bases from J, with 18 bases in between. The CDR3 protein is CASSLQGMGLNEQFF. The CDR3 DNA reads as TGTGCCAGCAGCCTTCAGGGGATGGGGCTAAATGAGCAGTTCTTC.

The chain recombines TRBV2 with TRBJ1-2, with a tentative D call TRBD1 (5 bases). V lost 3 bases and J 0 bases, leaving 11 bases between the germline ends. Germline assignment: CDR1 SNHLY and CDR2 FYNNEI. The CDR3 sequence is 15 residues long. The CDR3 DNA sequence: TGTGCCAGCAGTGACTGGGGCGCCACTAACTATGGCTACACCTTC. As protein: CASSDWGATNYGYTF.

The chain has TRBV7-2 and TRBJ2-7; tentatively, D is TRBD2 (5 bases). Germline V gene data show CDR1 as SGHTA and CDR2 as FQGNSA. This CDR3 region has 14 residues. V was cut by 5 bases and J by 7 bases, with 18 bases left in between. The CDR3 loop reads CASSLEPGSREQYF. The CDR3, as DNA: TGTGCCAGCAGCCTAGAGCCGGGGAGCCGTGAGCAGTACTTC.

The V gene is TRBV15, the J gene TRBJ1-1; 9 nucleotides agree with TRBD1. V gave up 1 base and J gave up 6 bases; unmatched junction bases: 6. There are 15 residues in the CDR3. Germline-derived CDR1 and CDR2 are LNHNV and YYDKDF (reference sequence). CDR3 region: CATSRAGQGYAEAFF. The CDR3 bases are TGTGCCACCAGCAGAGCTGGACAGGGGTACGCTGAAGCTTTCTTT.

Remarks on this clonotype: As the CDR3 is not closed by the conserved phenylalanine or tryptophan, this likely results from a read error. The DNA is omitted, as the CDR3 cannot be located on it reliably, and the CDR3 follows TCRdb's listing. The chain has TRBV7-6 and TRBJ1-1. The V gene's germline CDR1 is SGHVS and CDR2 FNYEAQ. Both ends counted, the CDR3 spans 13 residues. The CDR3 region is CASSTSETQYFGP.

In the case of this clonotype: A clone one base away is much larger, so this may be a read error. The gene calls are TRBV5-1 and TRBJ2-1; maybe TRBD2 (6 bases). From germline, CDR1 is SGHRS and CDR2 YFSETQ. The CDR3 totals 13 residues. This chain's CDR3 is CASSFGGGNGQFF. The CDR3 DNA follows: TGTGCCAGCAGCTTTGGGGGAGGCAATGGGCAGTTCTTC.

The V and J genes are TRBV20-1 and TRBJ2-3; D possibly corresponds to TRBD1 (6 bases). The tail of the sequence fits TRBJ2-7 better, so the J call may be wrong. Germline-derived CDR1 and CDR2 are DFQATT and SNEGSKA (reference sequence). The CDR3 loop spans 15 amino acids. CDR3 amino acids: CSARTPTGNTYEQYF. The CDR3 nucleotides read TGCAGTGCTAGAACACCCACAGGGAATACCTACGAGCAGTACTTC.

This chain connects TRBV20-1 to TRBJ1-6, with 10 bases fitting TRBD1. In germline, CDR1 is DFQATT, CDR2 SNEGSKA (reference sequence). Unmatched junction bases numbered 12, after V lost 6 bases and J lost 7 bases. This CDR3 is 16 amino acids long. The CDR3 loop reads CSARTGTGELNSPLHF. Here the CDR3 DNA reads TGCAGTGCAAGAACCGGGACAGGGGAGCTCAATTCACCCCTCCACTTT.

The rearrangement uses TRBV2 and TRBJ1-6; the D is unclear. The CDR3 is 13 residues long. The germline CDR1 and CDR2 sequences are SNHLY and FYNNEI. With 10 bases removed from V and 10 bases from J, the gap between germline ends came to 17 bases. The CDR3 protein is CAISQYGKSPLHF. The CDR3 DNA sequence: TGTGCCATCAGCCAATACGGGAAATCACCCCTCCACTTT. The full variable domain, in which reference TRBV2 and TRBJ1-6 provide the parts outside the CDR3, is EPEVTQTPSHQVTQMGQEVILRCVPISNHLYFYWYRQILGQKVEFLVSFYNNEISEKSEIFDDQFSVERPDGSNFTLKIRSTKLEDSAMYFCAISQYGKSPLHFGNGTRLTVT.

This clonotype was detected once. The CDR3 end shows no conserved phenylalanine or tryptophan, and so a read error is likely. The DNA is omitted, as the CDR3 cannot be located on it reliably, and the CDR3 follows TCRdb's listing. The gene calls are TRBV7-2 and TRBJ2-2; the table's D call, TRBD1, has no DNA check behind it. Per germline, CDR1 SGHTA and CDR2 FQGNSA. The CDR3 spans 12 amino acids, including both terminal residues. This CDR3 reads CASSSGRSGAYV.

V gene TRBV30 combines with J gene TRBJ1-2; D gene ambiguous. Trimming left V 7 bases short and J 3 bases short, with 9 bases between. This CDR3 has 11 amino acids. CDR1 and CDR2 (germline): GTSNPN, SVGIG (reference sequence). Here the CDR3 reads CAFRVDYGYTF. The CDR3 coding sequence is TGTGCCTTTAGGGTGGACTATGGCTACACCTTC.

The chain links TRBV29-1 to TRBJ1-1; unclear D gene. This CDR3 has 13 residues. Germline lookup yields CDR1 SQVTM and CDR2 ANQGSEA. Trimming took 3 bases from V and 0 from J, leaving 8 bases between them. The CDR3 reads CSVEEGMNTEAFF. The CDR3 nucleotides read TGCAGCGTTGAGGAGGGAATGAACACTGAAGCTTTCTTT.

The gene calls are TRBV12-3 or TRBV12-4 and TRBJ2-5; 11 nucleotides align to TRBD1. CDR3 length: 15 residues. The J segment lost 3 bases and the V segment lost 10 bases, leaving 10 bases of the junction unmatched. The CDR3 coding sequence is TGTGCCACCAAAAACTCGGGACAGGGGGAAGAGACCCAGTACTTC. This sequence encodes CATKNSGQGEETQYF.

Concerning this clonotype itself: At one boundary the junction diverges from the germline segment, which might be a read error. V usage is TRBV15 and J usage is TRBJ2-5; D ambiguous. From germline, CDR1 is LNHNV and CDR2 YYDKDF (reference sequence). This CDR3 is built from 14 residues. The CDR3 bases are TGTGCCAGCAGCTTGGGCACCGGGTCCCAGGCGCAGTACTTC. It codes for CASSLGTGSQAQYF.

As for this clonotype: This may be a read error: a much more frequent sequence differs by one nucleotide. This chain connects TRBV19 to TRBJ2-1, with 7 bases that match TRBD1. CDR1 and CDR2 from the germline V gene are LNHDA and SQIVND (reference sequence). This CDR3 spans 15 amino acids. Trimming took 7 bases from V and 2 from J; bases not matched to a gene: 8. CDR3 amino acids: CASTLDRDPYNEQFF. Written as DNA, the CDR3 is TGTGCCAGTACCCTAGACAGGGATCCCTACAATGAGCAGTTCTTC.

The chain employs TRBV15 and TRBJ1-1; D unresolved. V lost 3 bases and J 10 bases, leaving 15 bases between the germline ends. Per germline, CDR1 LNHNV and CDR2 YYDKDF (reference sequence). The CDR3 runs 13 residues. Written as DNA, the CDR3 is TGTGCCACCAGCAGTGTTGGTCAATTTGGAGCTTTCTTT. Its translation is CATSSVGQFGAFF.

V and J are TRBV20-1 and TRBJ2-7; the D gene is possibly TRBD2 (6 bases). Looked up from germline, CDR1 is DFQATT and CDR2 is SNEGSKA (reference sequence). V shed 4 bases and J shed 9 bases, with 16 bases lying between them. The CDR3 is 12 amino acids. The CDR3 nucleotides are TGCAGTGCTACACCGGGACCAGCGGGGCAGTACTTC. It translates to CSATPGPAGQYF.

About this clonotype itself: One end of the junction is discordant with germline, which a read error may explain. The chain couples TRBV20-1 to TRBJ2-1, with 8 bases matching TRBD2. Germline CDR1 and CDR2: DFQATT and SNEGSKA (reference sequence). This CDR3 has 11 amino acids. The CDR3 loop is CRPSGGNDELF. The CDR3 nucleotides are TGCAGGCCGAGCGGGGGCAATGACGAGCTCTTC.

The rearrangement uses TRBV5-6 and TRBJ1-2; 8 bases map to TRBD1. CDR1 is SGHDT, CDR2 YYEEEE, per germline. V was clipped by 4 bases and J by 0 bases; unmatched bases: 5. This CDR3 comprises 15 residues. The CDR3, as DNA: TGTGCCAGCAGCACAGACAGGGGAGCTAACTATGGCTACACCTTC. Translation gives CASSTDRGANYGYTF. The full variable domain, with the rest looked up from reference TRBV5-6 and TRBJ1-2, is DAGVTQSPTHLIKTRGQQVTLRCSPKSGHDTVSWYQQALGQGPQFIFQYYEEEERQRGNFPDRFSGHQFPNYSSELNVNALLLGDSALYLCASSTDRGANYGYTFGSGTRLTVV.